The next 28 T cell receptor beta chains were all read from a single sample in a study of memory CD4+ T cells and cytomegalovirus serostatus. Measured with immunoSEQ multiplex PCR; TCRdb has only the in-frame clones, and not every one. The sample records almost 55,000 clones, roughly 72% being singletons. The sort gate was single viable CD3+CD4+CD8-CD45RO+ cells for memory CD4+ T cells. Source material: memory CD4+ T cells from blood. The receptors derive from an adult in good health and CMV-seronegative.

This chain connects TRBV5-6 to TRBJ2-7; D possibly uses TRBD1 or TRBD2 (6 bases each). CDR1 and CDR2 from the germline V gene are SGHDT and YYEEEE. V lost 4 bases and J lost 2, with 13 bases in between. The CDR3 totals 14 residues. CDR3 residues: CASSSTGGTYEQYF. DNA of the CDR3: TGTGCCAGCAGCAGTACCGGGGGCACCTACGAGCAGTACTTC. Full variable domain (rest looked up from reference TRBV5-6 and TRBJ2-7): DAGVTQSPTHLIKTRGQQVTLRCSPKSGHDTVSWYQQALGQGPQFIFQYYEEEERQRGNFPDRFSGHQFPNYSSELNVNALLLGDSALYLCASSSTGGTYEQYFGPGTRLTVT.

A remark on this clone: Compared with germline, one end of the junction differs, possibly owing to a read error. The V gene is TRBV19, the J gene TRBJ2-1, with 7 bases matching TRBD2. The CDR3 totals 14 residues. Germline-derived CDR1 and CDR2 are LNHDA and SQIVND (reference sequence). The CDR3 nucleotides read TGTGCCAGCCTTCCGGGAGGCTCCCACAATGAGCAGTTCTTC. It codes for CASLPGGSHNEQFF.

The chain recombines TRBV29-1 with TRBJ1-2; a possible D gene is TRBD1 (5 bases). Germline V gene data show CDR1 as SQVTM and CDR2 as ANQGSEA. The V end lost 2 bases, the J end lost 4 bases, and 20 bases lay between the germline ends. The length of the CDR3 is 16 residues. The CDR3 region has the DNA TGCAGCGTTGAACGGGGCAGGGAAAGTATGGGCTATGGCTACACCTTC. It codes for CSVERGRESMGYGYTF.

The chain joins TRBV4-3 to TRBJ2-2; 8 bases match TRBD2. There are 15 residues in the CDR3. The germline gives CDR1 LGHNA, CDR2 YSLEER. V lost 5 bases to trimming and J lost 9 bases; unmatched junction nucleotides: 11. The chain's CDR3 is CASSFSGTRGRELFF. The CDR3 DNA follows: TGCGCCAGCAGCTTCTCCGGGACTAGGGGACGGGAGCTGTTTTTT.

The CDR3 is CASSIGSGGGQPQHF. In DNA, the CDR3 is TGTGCCAGTAGTATAGGATCAGGGGGCGGTCAGCCCCAGCATTTT. The genes are TRBV19 and TRBJ1-5; 8 bases align to TRBD1. The trim removed 1 base at V and 6 bases at J, leaving 5 bases unmatched. The CDR3 has 15 amino acids. Germline loops: CDR1 LNHDA, CDR2 SQIVND (reference sequence).

This clone was counted a single time. The genes are TRBV29-1 and TRBJ2-2, with D hard to call. The CDR3 contains 13 residues. Trimming removed 4 bases at V and 2 bases at J, with 8 bases between. The germline CDR1 and CDR2 sequences are SQVTM and ANQGSEA. CDR3 nucleotide sequence: TGCAGCGTTGGGATTCTAAACACCGGGGAGCTGTTTTTT. As protein: CSVGILNTGELFF.

This sequence joins TRBV7-3 and TRBJ2-1; TRBD1 agrees at 9 bases. Germline V lookup: CDR1 SGHTA, CDR2 FQGTGA. V lost 4 bases to trimming and J lost 3 bases; unmatched junction nucleotides: 7. The CDR3 totals 16 residues. CDR3 amino acids: CASSSPKGQGYNEQFF. The CDR3 coding sequence is TGTGCCAGCAGCTCCCCCAAGGGACAGGGCTACAATGAGCAGTTCTTC.

The chain recombines TRBV7-3 with TRBJ1-1; TRBD1 might be the D (5 bases). The V end was cut by 6 bases, the J end by 1 base, with 15 bases between. The CDR3 is 15 residues long. Per the germline V gene, CDR1 is SGHTA and CDR2 is FQGTGA. CDR3 loop: CASSSWGPPNTEAFF. For the CDR3, the DNA is TGTGCCAGCAGTTCTTGGGGACCGCCGAACACTGAAGCTTTCTTT.

The chain combines TRBV6-5 with TRBJ1-6, with 7 bases fitting TRBD1. Germline CDR1 and CDR2: MNHEY and SVGAGI. Unmatched junction bases numbered 3, after V lost 5 bases and J lost 5 bases. This CDR3 comprises 14 residues. Here the CDR3 DNA reads TGTGCCAGCAGTCGGACAGGTGATAATTCACCCCTCCACTTT. Residues: CASSRTGDNSPLHF.

The V call is TRBV6-6, the J call TRBJ1-5; 10 bases align to TRBD1. The germline CDR1 and CDR2 sequences are MNHNY and SVGAGI (reference sequence). This CDR3 spans 15 amino acids. V was clipped by 5 bases and J by 5 bases; unmatched bases: 6. CDR3 DNA sequence: TGTGCCAGCAGTCTGGGACAGGGGTCCTATCAGCCCCAGCATTTT. Residues: CASSLGQGSYQPQHF.

This CDR3 reads CASSGGAQNSNYGYTF. The CDR3 region has the DNA TGTGCCAGCAGTGGAGGGGCTCAAAACTCTAACTATGGCTACACCTTC. V usage is TRBV2 and J usage is TRBJ1-2; perhaps TRBD1 as D (5 bases). This CDR3 has 16 residues. Trimming took 4 bases from V and 0 from J, leaving 15 bases between them. Germline V lookup: CDR1 SNHLY, CDR2 FYNNEI.

This clone is a singleton in its sample. This sequence joins TRBV18 and TRBJ2-4, with TRBD1 identical over 9 bases. The V gene's germline CDR1 is KGHSH and CDR2 LQKENI. This CDR3 has 19 amino acids. V lost 8 bases and J lost 1; bases outside the gene matches: 18. The CDR3 is CASANMGQGPDGAKNIQYF. The CDR3 DNA reads as TGTGCCAGCGCTAACATGGGACAGGGTCCGGATGGGGCCAAAAACATTCAGTACTTC.

This clone has only a few counts. The V call is TRBV19, the J call TRBJ2-5; 8 bases agree with TRBD2. Germline assignment: CDR1 LNHDA and CDR2 SQIVND (reference sequence). The CDR3 is 14 amino acids. V dropped 5 bases and J dropped 6; count of bases not matched to a gene: 8. The CDR3 DNA reads TGTGCCAGTAGTCGCTCCCCGGGGGGGCAGACCCAGTACTTC. Protein product: CASSRSPGGQTQYF.

The gene calls are TRBV5-4 and TRBJ1-2, with TRBD1 identical over 8 bases. This CDR3 contains 12 residues. J was trimmed by 12 bases and V by 2 bases; bases with no gene match: 6. The germline gives CDR1 SGHNT, CDR2 YYREEE (reference sequence). In DNA, the CDR3 is TGTGCCAGCAGCTTTTACGGGACAGGTAACACCTTC. Translation gives CASSFYGTGNTF. The full variable domain, completed using reference TRBV5-4 and TRBJ1-2, is ETGVTQSPTHLIKTRGQQVTLRCSSQSGHNTVSWYQQALGQGPQFIFQYYREEENGRGNFPPRFSGLQFPNYSSELNVNALELDDSALYLCASSFYGTGNTFGSGTRLTVV.

The chain couples TRBV5-6 to TRBJ2-3; 13 bases are shared with TRBD2. Unmatched junction bases numbered 5, after V lost 0 bases and J lost 7 bases. The CDR3 contains 16 residues. Germline lookup yields CDR1 SGHDT and CDR2 YYEEEE. CDR3 protein: CASSLVRTSGGNTQYF. The CDR3 nucleotides are TGTGCCAGCAGCTTGGTGAGGACTAGCGGGGGAAATACGCAGTATTTT. Filled out from reference TRBV5-6 and TRBJ2-3, the complete variable domain reads DAGVTQSPTHLIKTRGQQVTLRCSPKSGHDTVSWYQQALGQGPQFIFQYYEEEERQRGNFPDRFSGHQFPNYSSELNVNALLLGDSALYLCASSLVRTSGGNTQYFGPGTRLTVL.

The chain is built from TRBV5-6 and TRBJ2-2; 8 positions match TRBD1. V dropped 7 bases and J dropped 6; count of bases not matched to a gene: 11. The CDR3 is 15 amino acids. CDR1 and CDR2 (germline): SGHDT, YYEEEE. CDR3 loop: CASGIQGVVAGELFF. Here the CDR3 DNA reads TGTGCCAGCGGAATACAGGGGGTAGTGGCCGGGGAGCTGTTTTTT.

The chain links TRBV21-1 to TRBJ1-2. TRBV21-1 is designated a pseudogene. The CDR3 consists of 16 residues. The CDR3 DNA follows: TGTGCCAGCAGCAAAGGGTTCGGAAAAACTAACTATGGCTACACCTTC. It specifies CASSKGFGKTNYGYTF.

CDR3 protein: CASSAISYEQYF. The CDR3 nucleotides are TGTGCCAGCAGTGCCATCTCCTACGAGCAGTACTTC. The J gene is TRBJ2-7, the V gene TRBV28; D unclear. Per germline, CDR1 MDHEN and CDR2 SYDVKM. CDR3 length equals 12 residues. Trimming took 5 bases from V and 0 from J, leaving 5 bases between them. Full variable domain (remainder filled in from reference TRBV28 and TRBJ2-7): DVKVTQSSRYLVKRTGEKVFLECVQDMDHENMFWYRQDPGLGLRLIYFSYDVKMKEKGDIPEGYSVSREKKERFSLILESASTNQTSMYLCASSAISYEQYFGPGTRLTVT.

Concerning this clone itself: One end of the junction varies from germline; a read error may be responsible. The gene calls are TRBV11-3 and TRBJ2-7, with D possibly being TRBD1 or TRBD2 (5 bases each). The CDR3 contains 13 residues. Germline V lookup: CDR1 SGHNT, CDR2 YENEEA. CDR3 region: CVSSLYGAGEQYF. For the CDR3, the DNA is TGTGTCAGCAGCTTATACGGGGCCGGCGAGCAGTACTTC.

This clone was counted a few times. CDR3 sequence: CASRTRENSPLHF. In nucleotides, the CDR3 is TGTGCCAGCCGAACCCGGGAGAATTCACCCCTCCACTTT. The gene calls are TRBV28 and TRBJ1-6; no reliable D call. This CDR3 has 13 residues. V gave up 8 bases and J gave up 7 bases, with 12 bases separating them. Germline-derived CDR1 and CDR2 are MDHEN and SYDVKM.

CDR3 sequence: CATSGTSNPNNEQFF. The DNA of the CDR3 is TGTGCCACTTCTGGGACTTCCAATCCGAACAATGAGCAGTTCTTC. V usage is TRBV6-5 and J usage is TRBJ2-1; maybe TRBD2 (6 bases). V was clipped by 10 bases and J by 5 bases, with 21 bases between them. Germline V gene lookup returns CDR1 MNHEY and CDR2 SVGAGI. This CDR3 has 15 residues.

V is TRBV4-2 and J is TRBJ1-2; no clear D. This CDR3 contains 15 residues. The germline V gene has CDR1 LGHNA and CDR2 YNFKEQ. V was trimmed by 3 bases and J by 3 bases, leaving 14 bases between them. DNA for the CDR3: TGTGCCAGCAGCCATGGATCTACCGGGGACTATGGCTACACCTTC. Amino acids: CASSHGSTGDYGYTF.

J is TRBJ1-1 and V is TRBV9; D is ambiguous. Trimming took 5 bases from V and 1 from J, leaving 9 bases between them. CDR1 and CDR2 (germline): SGDLS, YYNGEE. CDR3 length equals 13 residues. CDR3 nucleotides: TGTGCCAGCAGTGAGGGCGCGAACACTGAAGCTTTCTTT. It codes for CASSEGANTEAFF.

The gene calls are TRBV5-1 and TRBJ2-7; D is possibly TRBD2 (5 bases). The CDR3 consists of 14 residues. Germline-derived CDR1 and CDR2 are SGHRS and YFSETQ. The V gene lost 4 bases and the J gene lost 6 bases, with 17 bases spanning the gap. This CDR3 is CASSLGGRGSEQYF. Here the CDR3 DNA reads TGCGCCAGCAGCCTCGGAGGTCGTGGATCCGAGCAGTACTTC.

The V call is TRBV11-2, the J call TRBJ1-1; D is unclear. The CDR3 covers 14 residues. The germline gives CDR1 SGHAT, CDR2 FQNNGV. The V end was cut by 0 bases, the J end by 7 bases, with 12 bases between. The CDR3 nucleotides are TGTGCCAGCAGCTTAGATAGGAGGCCAAGTGAAGCTTTCTTT. It specifies CASSLDRRPSEAFF.

This clone was observed a handful of times. The V and J genes are TRBV7-2 and TRBJ1-5; TRBD1 agrees at 7 bases. Per the germline V gene, CDR1 is SGHTA and CDR2 is FQGNSA. Trimming removed 4 bases from V and 6 bases from J; junction bases left unmatched: 6. The CDR3 runs to 14 residues. CDR3 residues: CASSSTGASQPQHF. The CDR3 DNA reads as TGTGCCAGCAGCTCCACAGGGGCCAGTCAGCCCCAGCATTTT.

The chain recombines TRBV5-6 with TRBJ2-5; 9 bases are a match to TRBD1. Germline-derived CDR1 and CDR2 are SGHDT and YYEEEE. V shed 4 bases, J shed 0 bases, and the junction held 4 bases outside the gene matches. The CDR3 totals 15 residues. The CDR3 loop reads CASSPDRGNQETQYF. In DNA form, the CDR3 reads TGTGCCAGCAGCCCGGACAGGGGAAACCAAGAGACCCAGTACTTC.

V and J are TRBV7-2 and TRBJ2-5, with 7 bases identical to TRBD1. V lost 5 bases to trimming and J lost 6 bases; unmatched junction nucleotides: 9. Germline-derived CDR1 and CDR2 are SGHTA and FQGNSA. The length of the CDR3 is 14 residues. CDR3 protein: CASSPRDRPKTQYF. For the CDR3, the DNA is TGTGCCAGCAGCCCCCGGGACAGACCAAAGACCCAGTACTTC.